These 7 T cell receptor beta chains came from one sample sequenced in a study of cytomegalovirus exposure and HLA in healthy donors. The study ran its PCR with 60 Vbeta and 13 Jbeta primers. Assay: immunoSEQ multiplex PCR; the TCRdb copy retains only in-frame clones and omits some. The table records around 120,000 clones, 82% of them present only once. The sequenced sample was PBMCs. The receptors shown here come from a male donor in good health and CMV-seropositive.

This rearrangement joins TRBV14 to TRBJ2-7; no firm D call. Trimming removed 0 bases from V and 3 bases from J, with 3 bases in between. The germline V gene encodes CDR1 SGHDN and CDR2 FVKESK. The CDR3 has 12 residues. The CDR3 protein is CASSQDYYEQYF. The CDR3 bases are TGTGCCAGCAGCCAAGACTACTACGAGCAGTACTTC.

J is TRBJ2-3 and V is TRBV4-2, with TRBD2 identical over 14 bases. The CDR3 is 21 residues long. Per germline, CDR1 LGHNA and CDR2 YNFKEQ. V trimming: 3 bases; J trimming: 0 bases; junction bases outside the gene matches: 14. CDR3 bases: TGTGCCAGCAGCCAGCTCTGGACTAGCGGGAGGACCCGCGCGAGCACAGATACGCAGTATTTT. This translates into CASSQLWTSGRTRASTDTQYF.

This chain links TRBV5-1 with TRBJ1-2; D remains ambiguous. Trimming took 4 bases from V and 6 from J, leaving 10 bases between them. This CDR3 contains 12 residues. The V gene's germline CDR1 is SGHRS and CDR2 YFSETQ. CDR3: CASSDNLDGYTF. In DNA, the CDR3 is TGCGCCAGCAGCGACAACTTAGATGGCTACACCTTC. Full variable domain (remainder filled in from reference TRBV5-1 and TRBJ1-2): KAGVTQTPRYLIKTRGQQVTLSCSPISGHRSVSWYQQTPGQGLQFLFEYFSETQRNKGNFPGRFSGRQFSNSRSEMNVSTLELGDSALYLCASSDNLDGYTFGSGTRLTVV.

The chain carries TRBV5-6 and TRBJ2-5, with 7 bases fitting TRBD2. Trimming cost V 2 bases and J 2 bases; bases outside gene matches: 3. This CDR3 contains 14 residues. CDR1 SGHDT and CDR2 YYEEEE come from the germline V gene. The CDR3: CASSFLAAQETQYF. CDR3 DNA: TGTGCCAGCAGCTTCCTAGCGGCTCAAGAGACCCAGTACTTC.

CDR3 sequence: CASSLHGQVRLNTEAFF. CDR3 nucleotide sequence: TGTGCCAGCAGTTTACATGGACAGGTTCGGCTGAACACTGAAGCTTTCTTT. The gene calls are TRBV28 and TRBJ1-1; 7 bases map to TRBD1. The CDR3 is 17 residues long. Germline V gene sequence: CDR1 MDHEN, CDR2 SYDVKM. Trimming cost V 2 bases and J 0 bases; bases outside gene matches: 9. Complete variable domain (other parts from reference TRBV28 and TRBJ1-1): DVKVTQSSRYLVKRTGEKVFLECVQDMDHENMFWYRQDPGLGLRLIYFSYDVKMKEKGDIPEGYSVSREKKERFSLILESASTNQTSMYLCASSLHGQVRLNTEAFFGQGTRLTVV.

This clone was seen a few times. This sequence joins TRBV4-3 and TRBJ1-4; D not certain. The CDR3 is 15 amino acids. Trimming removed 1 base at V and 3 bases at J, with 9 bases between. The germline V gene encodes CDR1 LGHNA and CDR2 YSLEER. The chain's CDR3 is CASSQGKSANEKLFF. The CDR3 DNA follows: TGCGCCAGCAGCCAAGGAAAATCGGCTAATGAAAAACTGTTTTTT.

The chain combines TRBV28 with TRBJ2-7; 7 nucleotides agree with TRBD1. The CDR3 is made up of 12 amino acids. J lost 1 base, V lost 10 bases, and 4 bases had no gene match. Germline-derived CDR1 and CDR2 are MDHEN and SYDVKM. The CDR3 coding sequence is TGTGCCACCCTGGGACAGTCCTACGAGCAGTACTTC. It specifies CATLGQSYEQYF.